This T cell receptor beta chain was obtained from a study of blood T cell repertoires in COVID-19. The CDR3 spans 15 residues. Germline assignment: CDR1 LNHDA and CDR2 SQIVND (reference sequence). The V gene end was trimmed by 4 bases and the J gene end by 5 bases; junction bases not matched to a gene: 8. Sequenced by immunoSEQ multiplex PCR; TCRdb stores in-frame clones only, minus some. In the table there are around 74,000 clones, more than 90% of which are singletons. This receptor was identified in a woman at least 80 years old with active or convalescent COVID-19. The specimen was peripheral blood. The chain uses TRBV19 and TRBJ1-5; 7 positions agree with TRBD1. CDR3 in amino acids: CASSNSRDRYQPQHF. In DNA, the CDR3 is TGTGCCAGTAGTAACTCCCGGGACAGATATCAGCCCCAGCATTTT.